This TCR beta chain was profiled in a study of shared clonotypes between healthy human individuals. The CDR3 length is 12 residues. Germline V CDR1 and CDR2: SGHVS, FNYEAQ. V lost 1 base and J lost 4, with 4 bases in between. Sequencing used immunoSEQ multiplex PCR; TCRdb keeps in-frame clones, though not all of them. Of under 2,500,000 clones listed, under 97% are singletons. The gene calls are TRBV7-6 and TRBJ1-2; no definite D call. The TCR originated in a man younger than 35 in good health. The sample taken for sequencing was naive CD4+ T cells sorted from blood. The subset is: CD45RA+ positively selected. The CDR3 here is CASSLEGYGYTF. The CDR3 nucleotides are TGTGCCAGCAGCTTAGAAGGCTATGGCTACACCTTC.